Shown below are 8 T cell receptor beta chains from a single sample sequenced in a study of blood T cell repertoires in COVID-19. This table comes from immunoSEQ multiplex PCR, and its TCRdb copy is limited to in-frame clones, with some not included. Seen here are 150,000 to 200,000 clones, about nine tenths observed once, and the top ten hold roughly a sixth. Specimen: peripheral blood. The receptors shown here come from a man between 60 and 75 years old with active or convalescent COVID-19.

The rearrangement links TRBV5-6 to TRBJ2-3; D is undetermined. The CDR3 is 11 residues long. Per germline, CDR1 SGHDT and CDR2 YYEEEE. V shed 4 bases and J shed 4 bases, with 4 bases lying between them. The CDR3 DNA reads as TGTGCCAGCAGCAACTCAGATACGCAGTATTTT. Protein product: CASSNSDTQYF.

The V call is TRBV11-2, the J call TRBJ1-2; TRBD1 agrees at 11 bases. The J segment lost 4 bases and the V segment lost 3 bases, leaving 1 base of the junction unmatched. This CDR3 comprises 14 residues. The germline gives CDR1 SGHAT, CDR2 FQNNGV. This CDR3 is CASSFGTGGYGYTF. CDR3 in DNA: TGTGCCAGCAGCTTCGGGACAGGGGGCTATGGCTACACCTTC.

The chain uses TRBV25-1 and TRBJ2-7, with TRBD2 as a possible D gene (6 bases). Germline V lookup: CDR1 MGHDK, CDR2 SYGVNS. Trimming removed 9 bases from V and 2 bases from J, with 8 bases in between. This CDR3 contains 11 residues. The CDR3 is CARWGAYEQYF. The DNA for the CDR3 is TGTGCCAGGTGGGGGGCCTACGAGCAGTACTTC.

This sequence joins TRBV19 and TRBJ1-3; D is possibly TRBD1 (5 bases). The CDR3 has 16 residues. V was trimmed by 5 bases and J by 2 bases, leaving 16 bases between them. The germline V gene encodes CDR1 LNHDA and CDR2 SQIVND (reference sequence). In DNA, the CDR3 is TGTGCCAGTAGTCCCCCAGGACAACCTACTGGAAACACCATATATTTT. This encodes CASSPPGQPTGNTIYF.

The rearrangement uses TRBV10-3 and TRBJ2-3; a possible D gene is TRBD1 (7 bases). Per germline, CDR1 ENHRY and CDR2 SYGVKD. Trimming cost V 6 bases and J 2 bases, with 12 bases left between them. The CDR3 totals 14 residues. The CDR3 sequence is CAIRGGGTTDTQYF. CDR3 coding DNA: TGTGCCATCAGAGGGGGCGGGACCACAGATACGCAGTATTTT.

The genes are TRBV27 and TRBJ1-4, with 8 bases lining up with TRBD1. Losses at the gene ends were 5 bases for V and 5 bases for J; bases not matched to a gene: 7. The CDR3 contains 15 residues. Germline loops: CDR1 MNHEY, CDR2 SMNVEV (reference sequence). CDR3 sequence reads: CASSPWDRLNEKLFF. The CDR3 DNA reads TGTGCCAGCAGTCCCTGGGACAGGTTGAATGAAAAACTGTTTTTT.

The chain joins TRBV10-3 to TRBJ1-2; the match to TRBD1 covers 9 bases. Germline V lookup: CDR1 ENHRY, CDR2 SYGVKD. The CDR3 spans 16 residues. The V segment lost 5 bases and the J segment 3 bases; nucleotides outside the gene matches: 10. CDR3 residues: CAISRQGGIPDYGYTF. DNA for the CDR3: TGTGCCATCAGTAGACAGGGGGGTATTCCTGACTATGGCTACACCTTC.

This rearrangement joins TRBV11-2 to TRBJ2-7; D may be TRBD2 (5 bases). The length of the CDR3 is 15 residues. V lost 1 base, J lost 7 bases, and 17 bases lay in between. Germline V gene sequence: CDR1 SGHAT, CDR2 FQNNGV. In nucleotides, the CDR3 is TGTGCCAGCAGCTTAGGTGCGGGCGGCTCGGGTGAGCAGTACTTC. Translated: CASSLGAGGSGEQYF.